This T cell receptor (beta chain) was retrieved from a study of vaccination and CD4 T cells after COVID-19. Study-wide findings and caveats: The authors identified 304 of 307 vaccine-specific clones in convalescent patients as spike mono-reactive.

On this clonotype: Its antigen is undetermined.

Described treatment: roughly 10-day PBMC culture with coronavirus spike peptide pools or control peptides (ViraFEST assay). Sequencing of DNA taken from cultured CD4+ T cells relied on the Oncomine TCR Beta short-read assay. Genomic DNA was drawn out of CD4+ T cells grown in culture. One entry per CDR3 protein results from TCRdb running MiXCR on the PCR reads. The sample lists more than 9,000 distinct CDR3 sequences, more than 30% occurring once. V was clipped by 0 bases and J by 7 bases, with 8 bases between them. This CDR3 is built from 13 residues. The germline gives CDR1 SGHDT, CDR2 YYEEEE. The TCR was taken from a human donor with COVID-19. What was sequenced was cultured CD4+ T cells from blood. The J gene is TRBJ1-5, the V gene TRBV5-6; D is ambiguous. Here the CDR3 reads CASSLDPGQPQHF. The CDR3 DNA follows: TGTGCCAGCAGCTTGGATCCGGGACAGCCCCAGCATTTT.